This entry lists 10 T cell receptor beta chains sequenced from one sample in a study of EBV T-cell therapy then PD-1 blockade in nasopharyngeal carcinoma. The table came from immunoSEQ multiplex PCR; TCRdb's copy has only in-frame clones and leaves some out. This repertoire shows 19,000 or so clones, over 80% found once; its top ten account for 25% to 35%. Treatment meaning: AdE1-LMPpoly-expanded autologous EBV-specific T-cell therapy followed by anti-PD-1 nivolumab. These TCRs' antigens remain unknown. Specimen: CD8+ T cells from blood, collected at day 0 from a patient whose treatment included autologous EBV-specific T cells and nivolumab. The receptors shown here come from a man aged 35-49 years with nasopharyngeal carcinoma.

CDR3 residues: CASSSPGQVSYEQYF. For the CDR3, the DNA is TGTGCCAGCAGCTCGCCGGGACAGGTGTCCTACGAGCAGTACTTC. The rearrangement links TRBV7-9 to TRBJ2-7; the match to TRBD1 covers 8 bases. The CDR3 runs to 15 residues. Trimming took 4 bases from V and 1 from J; bases not matched to a gene: 6. Germline lookup yields CDR1 SEHNR and CDR2 FQNEAQ (reference sequence). Supplemented by reference TRBV7-9 and TRBJ2-7, the full variable domain reads DTGVSQNPRHKITKRGQNVTFRCDPISEHNRLYWYRQTLGQGPEFLTYFQNEAQLEKSRLLSDRFSAERPKGSFSTLEIQRTEQGDSAMYLCASSSPGQVSYEQYFGPGTRLTVT.

V is TRBV7-2 and J is TRBJ1-3; D call uncertain. This CDR3 contains 16 residues. The germline V and J ends were trimmed by 2 bases and 1 base, with 12 bases remaining between them. Germline V gene data show CDR1 as SGHTA and CDR2 as FQGNSA. In DNA form, the CDR3 reads TGTGCCAGCAGCTTACGACGATGGGTGTCTGGAAACACCATATATTTT. Amino acids: CASSLRRWVSGNTIYF.

J is TRBJ2-3 and V is TRBV7-2; 7 bases agree with TRBD2. Per the germline V gene, CDR1 is SGHTA and CDR2 is FQGNSA. V was pared by 5 bases and J by 4 bases, with 9 bases of the junction left unmatched. CDR3 length: 15 residues. The CDR3 nucleotides read TGTGCCAGCAGCCCTCGACTAGCTTTCGCAGATACGCAGTATTTT. Protein: CASSPRLAFADTQYF.

The chain joins TRBV13 to TRBJ1-1; perhaps TRBD1 as D (6 bases). Germline V gene lookup returns CDR1 PRHDT and CDR2 FYEKMQ (reference sequence). This CDR3 has 13 amino acids. V shed 4 bases and J shed 7 bases, with 13 bases lying between them. The CDR3, as DNA: TGTGCCAGCAGCTCCAGGGAGGGGGTTGAAGCTTTCTTT. It is translated as CASSSREGVEAFF.

The gene calls are TRBV5-6 and TRBJ2-1; D is uncertain. The CDR3 runs 13 residues. Trimming removed 1 base from V and 9 bases from J, with 11 bases in between. Germline V lookup: CDR1 SGHDT, CDR2 YYEEEE. CDR3 protein: CASSLSSRSEQFF. CDR3 DNA: TGTGCCAGCAGCTTGAGTTCCCGGAGTGAGCAGTTCTTC.

The rearrangement links TRBV6-5 to TRBJ1-5; the D is unclear. Germline values: CDR1 MNHEY, CDR2 SVGAGI. V shed 0 bases and J shed 1 base, with 10 bases lying between them. The CDR3 runs to 16 residues. The CDR3 bases are TGTGCCAGCAGTTACTCCGGAGATCTGAGCAATCAGCCCCAGCATTTT. This sequence encodes CASSYSGDLSNQPQHF.

A note on this clone: Other DNA variants within this sample encode the same CDR3. The rearrangement uses TRBV12-3 or TRBV12-4 and TRBJ1-2, with D hard to call. The CDR3 runs 12 residues. Deletions cut 0 bases from V and 6 bases from J, with 5 bases between. The CDR3 sequence is CASSLAQHGYTF. The DNA of the CDR3 is TGTGCCAGCAGTTTAGCACAGCATGGCTACACCTTC.

This chain connects TRBV30 to TRBJ2-7, with 7 positions matching TRBD1. Germline CDR1 GTSNPN, CDR2 SVGIG (reference sequence). CDR3 length equals 13 residues. Trimming took 3 bases from V and 2 from J; bases not matched to a gene: 4. CDR3 nucleotides: TGTGCCTGGAGGGAGACAGGGCCCTACGAGCAGTACTTC. Its translation is CAWRETGPYEQYF.

The chain joins TRBV27 to TRBJ1-6; maybe TRBD1 (6 bases). The CDR3 contains 15 residues. V lost 7 bases to trimming and J lost 8 bases, with 18 bases between them. From germline, CDR1 is MNHEY and CDR2 SMNVEV (reference sequence). The chain's CDR3 is CASTLGGARDSPLHF. The CDR3, as DNA: TGTGCCAGCACCCTAGGGGGGGCGCGAGATTCACCCCTCCACTTT.

The gene calls are TRBV21-1 and TRBJ2-7; the listed D gene, TRBD1, was not tested against the DNA. TRBV21-1 is a pseudogene. The CDR3 covers 15 residues. The CDR3 spells CASTRQENYSYEQYF. In nucleotides, the CDR3 is TGTGCCAGCACCCGACAGGAAAATTACTCCTACGAGCAGTACTTC.